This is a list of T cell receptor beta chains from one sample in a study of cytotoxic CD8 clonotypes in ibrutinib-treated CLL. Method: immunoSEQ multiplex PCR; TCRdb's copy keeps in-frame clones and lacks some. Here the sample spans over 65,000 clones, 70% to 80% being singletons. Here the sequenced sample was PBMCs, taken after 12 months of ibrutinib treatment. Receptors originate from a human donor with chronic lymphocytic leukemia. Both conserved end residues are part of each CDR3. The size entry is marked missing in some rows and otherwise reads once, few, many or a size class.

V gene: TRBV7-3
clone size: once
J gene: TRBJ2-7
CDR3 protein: CASSLPLGDRVFGEQYF

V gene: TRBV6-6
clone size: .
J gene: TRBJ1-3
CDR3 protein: CSQGTNSGNTIYF

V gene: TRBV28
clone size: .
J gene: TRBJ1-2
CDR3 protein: CASSLRRYGYTF

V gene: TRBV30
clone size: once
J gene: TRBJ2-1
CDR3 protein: CAWSWGGGTYNEQFF

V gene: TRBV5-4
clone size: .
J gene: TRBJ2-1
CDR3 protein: CASSTGGPGYNEQFF

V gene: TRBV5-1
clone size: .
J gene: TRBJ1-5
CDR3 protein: CAHTPGTGAENQPQHF

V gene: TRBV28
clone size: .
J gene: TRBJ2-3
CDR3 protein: CASRPPGGGSGDTQYF

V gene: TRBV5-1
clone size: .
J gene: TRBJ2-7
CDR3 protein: CASSLAGGTLSYEQYF

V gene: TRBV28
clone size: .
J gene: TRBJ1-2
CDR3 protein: CASNGQLYGYTF

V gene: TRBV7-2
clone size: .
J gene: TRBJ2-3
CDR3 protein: CASSLAPGPWYF

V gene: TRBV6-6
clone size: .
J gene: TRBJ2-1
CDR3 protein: CASSRGHPASNEQFF

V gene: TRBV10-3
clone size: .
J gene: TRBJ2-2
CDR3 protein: CAITQGSGTGELFF

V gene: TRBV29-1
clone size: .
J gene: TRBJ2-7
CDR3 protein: CSVARGQGHEQYF

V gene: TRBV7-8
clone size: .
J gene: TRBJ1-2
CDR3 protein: CASSPQTGGHGYTF

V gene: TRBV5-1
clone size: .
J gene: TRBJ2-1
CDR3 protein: CASSPGHQNYNEQFF

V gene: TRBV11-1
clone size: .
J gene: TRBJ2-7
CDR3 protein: CASSRPATGPYEQYF

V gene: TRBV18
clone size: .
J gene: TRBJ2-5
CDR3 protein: CASSPPGNQETQYF

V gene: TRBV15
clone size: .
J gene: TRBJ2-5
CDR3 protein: CATSRPRDRETQYF

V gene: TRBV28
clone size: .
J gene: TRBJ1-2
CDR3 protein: CASSLPNTNYGYTF